A single sample gave rise to the 12 T cell receptor beta chains below, sequenced in a study of cytomegalovirus exposure and HLA in healthy donors. The PCR was carried out with 60 Vbeta primers and 13 Jbeta primers. Profiled with immunoSEQ multiplex PCR; TCRdb holds only in-frame clones, not every one. The data contain 90,000 to 95,000 clones, around 80% of them singletons. The sample comprised PBMCs. Receptors were obtained from a male donor in good health and CMV-seropositive.

The chain has TRBV27 and TRBJ1-2; no firm D call. The V gene lost 0 bases and the J gene lost 5 bases, with 7 bases spanning the gap. CDR1 and CDR2 (germline): MNHEY, SMNVEV (reference sequence). The CDR3 contains 13 residues. The CDR3 reads CASSLSGRYGYTF. CDR3 bases: TGTGCCAGCAGTTTATCGGGCCGGTATGGCTACACCTTC.

V gene TRBV9 combines with J gene TRBJ2-5; D not resolved. V lost 0 bases to trimming and J lost 2 bases, with 8 bases between them. CDR1 is SGDLS and CDR2 is YYNGEE in the germline V gene. The CDR3 contains 14 residues. CDR3 in amino acids: CASSVVIGQETQYF. DNA of the CDR3: TGTGCCAGCAGCGTAGTAATCGGGCAAGAGACCCAGTACTTC.

The chain recombines TRBV18 with TRBJ1-1; 12 positions match TRBD1. The CDR3 is 17 amino acids. The V gene's germline CDR1 is KGHSH and CDR2 LQKENI. V trimming: 3 bases; J trimming: 1 base; junction bases outside the gene matches: 6. CDR3 amino acids: CASSPAGQGARNTEAFF. CDR3 bases: TGTGCCAGCTCACCCGCGGGACAGGGGGCTCGGAACACTGAAGCTTTCTTT.

The genes are TRBV19 and TRBJ1-3, with D unclear. The CDR3 sequence is 14 residues long. V lost 6 bases and J 0 bases, leaving 9 bases between the germline ends. The V gene's germline CDR1 is LNHDA and CDR2 SQIVND (reference sequence). The chain's CDR3 is CASSPSVSGNTIYF. CDR3 sequence (DNA): TGTGCCAGTAGCCCAAGCGTCTCTGGAAACACCATATATTTT.

This sequence joins TRBV28 and TRBJ1-5; 8 bases map to TRBD1. CDR1 and CDR2 from the germline V gene are MDHEN and SYDVKM. The CDR3 runs to 15 residues. V shed 6 bases, J shed 2 bases, and the junction held 6 bases outside the gene matches. As DNA, the CDR3 is TGTGCCAGCAGCCGGACAGGGCTAGGCAATCAGCCCCAGCATTTT. It is translated as CASSRTGLGNQPQHF.

CDR3: CASSDTRNTEAFF. The CDR3 DNA reads TGTGCCAGCAGCGACACACGGAACACTGAAGCTTTCTTT. V is TRBV7-2 and J is TRBJ1-1; D call uncertain. The CDR3 loop spans 13 amino acids. The germline CDR1 and CDR2 sequences are SGHTA and FQGNSA. V was trimmed by 5 bases and J by 1 base, leaving 8 bases between them.

The chain recombines TRBV27 with TRBJ1-2, with 7 positions matching TRBD1. The V gene's germline CDR1 is MNHEY and CDR2 SMNVEV (reference sequence). With V trimmed by 6 bases and J by 8 bases, 15 bases remained unmatched. The CDR3 covers 15 residues. The CDR3 DNA is TGTGCCAGCAGGCCCGGGACAGCCAGCCTGTGGGGCTACACCTTC. Its protein is CASRPGTASLWGYTF.

The chain links TRBV30 to TRBJ1-3; no clear D gene. Germline assignment: CDR1 GTSNPN and CDR2 SVGIG (reference sequence). The CDR3 is made up of 16 amino acids. The V and J ends lost 5 bases and 0 bases respectively, with 17 bases between them. The CDR3 nucleotides are TGTGCCTGGGGCTCCTTACAGAGCAACTCTGGAAACACCATATATTTT. It encodes CAWGSLQSNSGNTIYF.

The CDR3 DNA reads TGTGCCAGCACGGGTCCCAACAAGCGCAATGAGCAGTTCTTC. Protein product: CASTGPNKRNEQFF. V gene TRBV7-8 combines with J gene TRBJ2-1; D gene uncertain. Germline CDR1 reads SGHVS; CDR2 reads FQNEAQ. This CDR3 contains 14 residues. Trimming left V 7 bases short and J 6 bases short, with 16 bases between.

This chain joins TRBV19 and TRBJ2-2; 8 nucleotides match TRBD1. With V trimmed by 1 base and J by 1 base, 2 bases remained unmatched. Germline loops: CDR1 LNHDA, CDR2 SQIVND (reference sequence). The CDR3 has 16 residues. The DNA of the CDR3 is TGTGCCAGTAGTATAGGAGGGACAGGGAACACCGGGGAGCTGTTTTTT. It codes for CASSIGGTGNTGELFF.

This clone came up a few times. The rearrangement joins TRBV5-1 to TRBJ2-3; 9 nucleotides agree with TRBD1. The germline CDR1 and CDR2 sequences are SGHRS and YFSETQ. V shed 4 bases, J shed 0 bases, and the junction held 12 bases outside the gene matches. The CDR3 consists of 18 residues. CDR3 in amino acids: CASSLTGTGRVSTDTQYF. As DNA, the CDR3 is TGCGCCAGCAGCCTTACCGGGACAGGGAGGGTAAGCACAGATACGCAGTATTTT.

This chain uses TRBV5-1 with TRBJ1-2, with D possibly being TRBD1 (6 bases). Germline CDR1 reads SGHRS; CDR2 reads YFSETQ. Trimming stripped 4 bases from V and 2 bases from J, with 9 bases between. The CDR3 has 13 amino acids. Here the CDR3 DNA reads TGCGCCAGCAGCCTAGACAGGAACTATGGCTACACCTTC. This codes for CASSLDRNYGYTF.